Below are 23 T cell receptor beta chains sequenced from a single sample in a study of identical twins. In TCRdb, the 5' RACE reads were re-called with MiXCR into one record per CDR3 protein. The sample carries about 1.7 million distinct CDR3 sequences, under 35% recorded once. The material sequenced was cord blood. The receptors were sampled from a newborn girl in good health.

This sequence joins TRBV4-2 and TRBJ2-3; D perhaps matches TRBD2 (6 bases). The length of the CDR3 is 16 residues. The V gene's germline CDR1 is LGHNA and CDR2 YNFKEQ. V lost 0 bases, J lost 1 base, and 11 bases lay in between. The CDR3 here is CASSQDRERGTDTQYF. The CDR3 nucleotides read TGTGCCAGCAGCCAAGATCGGGAGAGGGGCACAGATACGCAGTATTTT.

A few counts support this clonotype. CDR3 in DNA: TGTGCCAGCAGTCCCCGATGGCGGGAAGTACAAGAGACCCAGTACTTC. It is translated as CASSPRWREVQETQYF. The J gene is TRBJ2-7, the V gene TRBV27; D is possibly TRBD2 (6 bases). The J call may not be correct, given that the DNA end is closer to TRBJ2-5. Looked up from germline, CDR1 is MNHEY and CDR2 is SMNVEV (reference sequence). The CDR3 spans 16 residues.

The CDR3 loop reads CASSRAQGGDTQYF. The CDR3 DNA follows: TGTGCCAGTAGTCGGGCACAGGGAGGAGATACGCAGTATTTT. The V and J genes are TRBV19 and TRBJ2-3; either TRBD1 or TRBD2 may fit D (6 bases each). This CDR3 has 14 amino acids. V lost 5 bases and J 5 bases, leaving 14 bases between the germline ends. Germline lookup yields CDR1 LNHDA and CDR2 SQIVND (reference sequence).

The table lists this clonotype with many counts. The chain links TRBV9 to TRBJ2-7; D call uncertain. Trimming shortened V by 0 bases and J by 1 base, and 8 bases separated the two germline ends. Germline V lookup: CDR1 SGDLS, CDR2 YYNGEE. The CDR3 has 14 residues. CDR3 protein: CASSVGRGSYEQYF. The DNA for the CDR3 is TGTGCCAGCAGCGTAGGCCGCGGATCCTACGAGCAGTACTTC. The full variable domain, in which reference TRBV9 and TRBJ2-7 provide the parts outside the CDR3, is DSGVTQTPKHLITATGQRVTLRCSPRSGDLSVYWYQQSLDQGLQFLIQYYNGEERAKGNILERFSAQQFPDLHSELNLSSLELGDSALYFCASSVGRGSYEQYFGPGTRLTVT.

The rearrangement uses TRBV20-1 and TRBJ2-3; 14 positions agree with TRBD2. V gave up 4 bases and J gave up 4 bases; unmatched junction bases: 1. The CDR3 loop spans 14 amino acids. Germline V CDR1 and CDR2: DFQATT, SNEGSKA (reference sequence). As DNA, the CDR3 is TGCAGTGCTATGGGACTAGCGGGAGCAGATACGCAGTATTTT. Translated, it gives CSAMGLAGADTQYF.

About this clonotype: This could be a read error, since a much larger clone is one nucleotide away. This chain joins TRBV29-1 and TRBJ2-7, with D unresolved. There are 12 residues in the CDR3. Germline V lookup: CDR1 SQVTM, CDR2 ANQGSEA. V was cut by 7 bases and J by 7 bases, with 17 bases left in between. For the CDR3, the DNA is TGCAGCGCCCTAGGTGAGGCCGGTGAGCAGTACTTC. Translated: CSALGEAGEQYF.

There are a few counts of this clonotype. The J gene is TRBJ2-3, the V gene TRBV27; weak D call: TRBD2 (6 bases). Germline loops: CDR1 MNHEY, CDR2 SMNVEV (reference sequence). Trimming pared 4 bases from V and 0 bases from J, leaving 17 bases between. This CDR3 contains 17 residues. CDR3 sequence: CASSSPLSGPSTDTQYF. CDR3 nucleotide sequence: TGTGCCAGCAGTTCACCATTAAGCGGGCCTAGCACAGATACGCAGTATTTT.

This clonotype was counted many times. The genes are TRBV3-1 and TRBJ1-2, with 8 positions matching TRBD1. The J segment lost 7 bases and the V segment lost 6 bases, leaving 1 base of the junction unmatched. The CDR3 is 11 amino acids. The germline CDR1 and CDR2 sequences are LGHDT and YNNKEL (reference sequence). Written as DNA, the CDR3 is TGTGCCAGCAGTCAGGGGGCTGGCTACACCTTC. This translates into CASSQGAGYTF.

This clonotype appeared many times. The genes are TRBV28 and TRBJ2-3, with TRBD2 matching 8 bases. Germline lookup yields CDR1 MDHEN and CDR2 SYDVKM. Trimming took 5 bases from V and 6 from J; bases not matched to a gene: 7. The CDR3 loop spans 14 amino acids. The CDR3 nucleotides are TGTGCCAGCAGTATACCTAGCGGGCGGGATACGCAGTATTTT. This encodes CASSIPSGRDTQYF.

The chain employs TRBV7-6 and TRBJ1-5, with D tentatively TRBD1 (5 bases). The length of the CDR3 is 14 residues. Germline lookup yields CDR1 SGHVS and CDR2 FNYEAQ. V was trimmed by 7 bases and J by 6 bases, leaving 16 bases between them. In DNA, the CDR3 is TGTGCCAGCACCCAGGGTTGGGGTAGTCAGCCCCAGCATTTT. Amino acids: CASTQGWGSQPQHF.

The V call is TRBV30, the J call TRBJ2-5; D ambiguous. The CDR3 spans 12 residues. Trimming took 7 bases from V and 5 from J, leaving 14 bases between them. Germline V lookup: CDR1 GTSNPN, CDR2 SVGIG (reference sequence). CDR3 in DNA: TGTGCCTCTAGGGCCCTTGGGGAGACCCAGTACTTC. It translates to CASRALGETQYF.

The CDR3 coding sequence is TGTGCCAGCAGCTTAGAATTCCAGCGCCCTCCGTACTTC. This codes for CASSLEFQRPPYF. The chain recombines TRBV7-2 with TRBJ2-5; D unclear. Trimming took 1 base from V and 13 from J, leaving 16 bases between them. CDR1 and CDR2 (germline): SGHTA, FQGNSA. The CDR3 is 13 residues long.

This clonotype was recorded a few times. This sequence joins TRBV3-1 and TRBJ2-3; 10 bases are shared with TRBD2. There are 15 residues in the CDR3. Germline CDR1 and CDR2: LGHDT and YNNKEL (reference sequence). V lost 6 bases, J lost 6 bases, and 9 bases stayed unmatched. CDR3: CASSYTSGVGDTQYF. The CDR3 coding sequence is TGTGCCAGCAGTTACACTAGCGGGGTGGGGGATACGCAGTATTTT.

The CDR3 protein is CASSIDPSVSSYNEQFF. The DNA of the CDR3 is TGTGCCAGTAGTATAGATCCTAGCGTCAGCTCCTACAATGAGCAGTTCTTC. This chain joins TRBV19 and TRBJ2-1; a weak D match, TRBD2 (6 bases). V lost 0 bases to trimming and J lost 0 bases, with 12 bases between them. The germline V gene has CDR1 LNHDA and CDR2 SQIVND (reference sequence). The CDR3 sequence is 17 residues long.

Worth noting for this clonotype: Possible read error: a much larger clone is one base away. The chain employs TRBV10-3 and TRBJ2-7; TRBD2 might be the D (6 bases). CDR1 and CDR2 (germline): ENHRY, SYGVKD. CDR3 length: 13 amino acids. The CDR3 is CAISGHVDYKQYF. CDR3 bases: TGTGCCATCAGTGGCCATGTGGACTACAAGCAGTACTTC.

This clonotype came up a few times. The CDR3, as DNA: TGTGCCAGCAGTTTATCGACAGGGGCCCGGGGTGGGCCCCAGCATTTT. This gives the protein CASSLSTGARGGPQHF. The chain carries TRBV27 and TRBJ1-5, with 8 bases lining up with TRBD1. The trim removed 0 bases at V and 9 bases at J, leaving 10 bases unmatched. CDR3 length: 16 residues. Germline V lookup: CDR1 MNHEY, CDR2 SMNVEV (reference sequence).

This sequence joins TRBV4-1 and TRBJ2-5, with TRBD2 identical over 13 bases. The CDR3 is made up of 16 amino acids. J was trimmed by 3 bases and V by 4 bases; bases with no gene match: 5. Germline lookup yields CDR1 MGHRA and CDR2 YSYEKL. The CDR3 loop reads CASSRGLAGVKETQYF. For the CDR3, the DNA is TGCGCCAGCAGCCGAGGACTAGCGGGAGTCAAAGAGACCCAGTACTTC.

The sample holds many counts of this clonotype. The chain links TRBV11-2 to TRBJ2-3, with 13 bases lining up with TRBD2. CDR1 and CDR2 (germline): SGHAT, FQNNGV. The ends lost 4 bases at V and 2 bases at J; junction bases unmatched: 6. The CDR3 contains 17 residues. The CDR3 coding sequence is TGTGCCAGCAGCTGGGGACTAGCGGGACGTATCACAGATACGCAGTATTTT. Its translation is CASSWGLAGRITDTQYF.

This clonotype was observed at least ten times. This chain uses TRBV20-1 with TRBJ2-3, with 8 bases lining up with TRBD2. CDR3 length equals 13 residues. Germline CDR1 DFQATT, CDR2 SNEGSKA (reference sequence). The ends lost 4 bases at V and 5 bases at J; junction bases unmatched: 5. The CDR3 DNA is TGCAGTGCTACCCAGACTAGCGAAGATACGCAGTATTTT. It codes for CSATQTSEDTQYF.

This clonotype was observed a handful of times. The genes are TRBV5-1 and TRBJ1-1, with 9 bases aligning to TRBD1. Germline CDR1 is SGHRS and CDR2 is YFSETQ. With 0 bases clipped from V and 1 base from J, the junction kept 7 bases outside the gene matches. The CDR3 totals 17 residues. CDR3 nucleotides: TGCGCCAGCAGCTTGGTGGGACAGGGCCTGACGAACACTGAAGCTTTCTTT. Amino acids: CASSLVGQGLTNTEAFF. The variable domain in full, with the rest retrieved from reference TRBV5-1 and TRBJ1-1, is KAGVTQTPRYLIKTRGQQVTLSCSPISGHRSVSWYQQTPGQGLQFLFEYFSETQRNKGNFPGRFSGRQFSNSRSEMNVSTLELGDSALYLCASSLVGQGLTNTEAFFGQGTRLTVV.

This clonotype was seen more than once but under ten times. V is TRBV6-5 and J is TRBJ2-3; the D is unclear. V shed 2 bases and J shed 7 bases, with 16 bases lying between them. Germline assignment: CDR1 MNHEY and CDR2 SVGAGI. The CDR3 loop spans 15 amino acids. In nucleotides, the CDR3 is TGTGCCAGCAGTTACGGCAGGCCCCACACTAATACGCAGTATTTT. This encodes CASSYGRPHTNTQYF.

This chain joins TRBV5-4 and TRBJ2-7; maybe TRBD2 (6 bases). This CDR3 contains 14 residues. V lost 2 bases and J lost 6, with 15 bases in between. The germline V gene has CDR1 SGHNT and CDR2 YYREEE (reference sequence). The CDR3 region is CASSFRSQAGEQYF. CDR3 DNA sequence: TGTGCCAGCAGCTTTCGCAGTCAAGCGGGCGAGCAGTACTTC.

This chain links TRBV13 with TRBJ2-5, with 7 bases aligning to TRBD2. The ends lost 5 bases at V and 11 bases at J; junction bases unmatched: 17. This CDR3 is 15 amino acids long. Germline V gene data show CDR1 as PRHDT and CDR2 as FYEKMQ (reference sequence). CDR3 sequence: CASSHLAVQINEQYF. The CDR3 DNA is TGTGCCAGCAGCCACCTAGCGGTCCAAATAAATGAGCAGTACTTC.